These 10 T cell receptor beta chains share one sample of origin, sequenced in a study of Ad26.COV2.S vaccination and SARS-CoV-2 variants (dated by TCRdb to the early 2020s). In light of the paper, this sample's treatment or condition label describes: over 15 received Ad26.COV2.S at low or high dose, single or two shots; 5 received placebo; per-sample allocation not given. For vaccine and placebo recipients, the sequenced repertoires came from samples collected on day 63 after the first injection. Preparation of the library involved the immunoSEQ multiplex PCR assay. The table comes from immuneACCESS by way of TCRdb, which keeps in-frame sequences with V and J called. Part of the clones is missing from these tables; in studies checked, under half for an unresolved V gene and the rest for unknown reasons. Recorded for this sample are over 400,000 clones; over 80% of them occurred a single time. Less than 2% of the sample lies in the top ten.

Sample: peripheral blood, taken in a trial of Ad26.COV2.S vaccine versus placebo. The receptors stem from a person between 18 and 65 years old who received the Ad26.COV2.S COVID-19 vaccine or a placebo.

This clone has just one count. The chain links TRBV5-6 to TRBJ2-1; TRBD2 matches at 10 bases. The CDR3 covers 15 residues. Germline assignment: CDR1 SGHDT and CDR2 YYEEEE. After removal of 3 bases from V and 3 bases from J, the junction contained 3 bases not matched to a gene. CDR3 coding DNA: TGTGCCAGCAGCTGGACTAGCGGTTTCTACAATGAGCAGTTCTTC. Its translation is CASSWTSGFYNEQFF.

The rearrangement joins TRBV19 to TRBJ2-2; either TRBD1 or TRBD2 may supply D (7 bases each). The CDR3 sequence is 16 residues long. V dropped 10 bases and J dropped 5 bases, with 23 bases sitting between them. The germline CDR1 and CDR2 sequences are LNHDA and SQIVND (reference sequence). This chain's CDR3 is CATRPQGGGWTGELFF. The CDR3 DNA reads TGTGCCACCCGCCCCCAGGGGGGAGGGTGGACCGGGGAGCTGTTTTTT. The whole variable domain, filled in from reference TRBV19 and TRBJ2-2, reads DGGITQSPKYLFRKEGQNVTLSCEQNLNHDAMYWYRQDPGQGLRLIYYSQIVNDFQKGDIAEGYSVSREKKESFPLTVTSAQKNPTAFYLCATRPQGGGWTGELFFGEGSRLTVL.

The rearrangement joins TRBV27 to TRBJ1-1; D unclear. Deletions cut 4 bases from V and 7 bases from J, with 22 bases between. The germline CDR1 and CDR2 sequences are MNHEY and SMNVEV (reference sequence). CDR3 length: 16 amino acids. The CDR3 here is CASSCLGNVPACEAFF. In DNA, the CDR3 is TGTGCCAGCAGTTGCCTTGGGAACGTCCCCGCATGTGAAGCTTTCTTT.

This clone was seen just once. V is TRBV10-3 and J is TRBJ2-7, with a tentative D call TRBD1 (6 bases). The CDR3 has 11 residues. V lost 11 bases and J 6 bases, leaving 14 bases between the germline ends. Germline lookup yields CDR1 ENHRY and CDR2 SYGVKD. CDR3: CASGRGGEQYF. In DNA form, the CDR3 reads TGTGCCTCCGGGCGAGGGGGCGAGCAGTACTTC.

V gene TRBV7-2 combines with J gene TRBJ1-2; D gene ambiguous. CDR1 and CDR2 (germline): SGHTA, FQGNSA. The ends were cut back, 5 bases at V and 2 bases at J, with 9 bases in the middle. The CDR3 is made up of 13 amino acids. The CDR3 DNA sequence: TGTGCCAGCAGCCCCGCAGGAAACTATGGCTACACCTTC. This codes for CASSPAGNYGYTF.

This clone has a single count. The chain has TRBV6-1 and TRBJ2-5, with D perhaps given as TRBD1 or TRBD2 (6 bases each). Germline lookup yields CDR1 MNHNS and CDR2 SASEGT. CDR3 length: 14 amino acids. V gave up 1 base and J gave up 3 bases, with 9 bases separating them. CDR3 sequence: CASSEDREEETQYF. DNA of the CDR3: TGTGCCAGCAGTGAAGACAGGGAGGAAGAGACCCAGTACTTC.

This clone appeared once. The CDR3 DNA is TGCGCCAGCAGTCCCTTAGAGGTGCCCTCTTTTGATACGCAGTATTTT. This encodes CASSPLEVPSFDTQYF. The V and J genes are TRBV23-1 and TRBJ2-3; D is uncertain. TRBV23-1 is marked as an open reading frame, function uncertain. V was shortened by 4 bases and J by 6 bases, with 20 bases between the two germline ends. CDR3 length: 16 residues.

The chain links TRBV3-1 (or the pseudogene TRBV3-2) to TRBJ2-1; D is possibly TRBD1 (6 bases). The CDR3 is made up of 14 amino acids. Per germline, CDR1 LGHDT and CDR2 YNNKEL (reference sequence). Trimming cost V 4 bases and J 1 base, with 8 bases left between them. CDR3 coding DNA: TGTGCCAGCAGCCGGGGGACATCCTACAATGAGCAGTTCTTC. This encodes CASSRGTSYNEQFF.

CDR3 nucleotides: TGTGCCAGCAGCTCCGAGCCGGGACCCAGCATTGCAGAGCAGTACTTC. As protein: CASSSEPGPSIAEQYF. The chain recombines TRBV7-6 with TRBJ2-7; either TRBD1 or TRBD2 may supply D (5 bases each). Germline V gives CDR1 SGHVS, CDR2 FNYEAQ. CDR3 size: 16 residues. Trimming pared 4 bases from V and 7 bases from J, leaving 23 bases between. The full variable domain, its missing parts supplied by reference TRBV7-6 and TRBJ2-7, is GAGVSQSPRYKVTKRGQDVALRCDPISGHVSLYWYRQALGQGPEFLTYFNYEAQQDKSGLPNDRFSAERPEGSISTLTIQRTEQRDSAMYRCASSSEPGPSIAEQYFGPGTRLTVT.

This chain uses TRBV5-4 with TRBJ1-4; TRBD1 is a possible D gene (6 bases). V dropped 3 bases and J dropped 4 bases, with 10 bases sitting between them. The CDR3 has 14 residues. Germline V CDR1 and CDR2: SGHNT, YYREEE (reference sequence). The CDR3 is CASSSGQLNEKLFF. CDR3 coding DNA: TGTGCCAGCAGCTCGGGACAACTTAATGAAAAACTGTTTTTT.